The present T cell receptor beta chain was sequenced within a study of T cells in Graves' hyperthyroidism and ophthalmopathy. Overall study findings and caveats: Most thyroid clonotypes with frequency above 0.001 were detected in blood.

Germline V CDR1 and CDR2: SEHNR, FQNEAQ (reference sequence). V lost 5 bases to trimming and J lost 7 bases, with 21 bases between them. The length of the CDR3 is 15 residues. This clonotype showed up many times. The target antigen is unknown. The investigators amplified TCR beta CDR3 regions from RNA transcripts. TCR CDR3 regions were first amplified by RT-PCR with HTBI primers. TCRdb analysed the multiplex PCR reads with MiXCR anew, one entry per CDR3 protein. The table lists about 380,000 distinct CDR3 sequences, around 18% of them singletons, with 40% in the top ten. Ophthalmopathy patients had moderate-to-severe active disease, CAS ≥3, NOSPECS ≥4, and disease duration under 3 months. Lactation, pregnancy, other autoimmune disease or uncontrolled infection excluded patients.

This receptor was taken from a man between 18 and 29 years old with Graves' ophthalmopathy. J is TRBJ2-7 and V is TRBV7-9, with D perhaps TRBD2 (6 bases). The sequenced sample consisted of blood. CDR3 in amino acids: CASSPPQQGRGEQYF. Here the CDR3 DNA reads TGTGCCAGCAGCCCCCCCCAACAAGGCCGGGGGGAGCAGTACTTC.